This T cell receptor beta chain was obtained from a study of tumor-infiltrating lymphocytes in oesophageal squamous cell carcinoma (dated by TCRdb to the mid-2010s). In its sample, this clonotype was seen a few times. No cognate antigen has been identified for it. Base-call qualities are not available, and no considerably larger clone is one nucleotide away. V is cut by 4 bases and J by 12 bases, and the space between the germline ends is 16 bases. For CDR1 and CDR2, the germline V gene lists SGHVT and SQSDAQ. From the cysteine up to the phenylalanine, the CDR3 has a length of 12 residues. The sequence is cut down to CDR3 DNA, 36 bases in frame from base 1. Receptors were amplified or captured by PCR. Sequencer: Illumina HiSeq 2000. In-frame beta chains were kept once TCRdb had trimmed the public reads at Q25 with fastp and called clones with MiXCR. Every CDR3 protein is listed once, alongside the most common genes and DNA of its rows. The sample yields fewer than 20,000 distinct CDR3 sequences; roughly half were counted once. In total, the top ten clones hold approximately 34% of the sample.

Sequencing input: esophageal tumor tissue. This clonotype originated in a female donor with esophageal squamous cell carcinoma. The rearranged chain carries TRBV7-4 and TRBJ2-7, with TRBD2 perhaps the D gene, on 6 matching bases. The bases read TGTGCCAGCAGCTCCGGGACTCACCATCTGTACTTC. This is translated as CASSSGTHHLYF.